Below, 27 T cell receptor beta chains from the same sample are listed, as sequenced in a study of T-cell reconstitution after alpha-beta-depleted transplantation in children. Molecular barcoding with unique molecular identifiers was used for the TCRbeta library. Using its own MiXCR run on the PCR reads, TCRdb lists one record per CDR3 protein. The top ten clones hold approximately 3% of a sample with around 200,000 distinct CDR3 sequences, about 6.4% of them seen once. The specimen was PBMCs from the stem cell graft donor, collected from the stem cell graft. The receptors here all came from a human donor who donated a stem cell graft to a child with Wiskott-Aldrich syndrome.

The chain is built from TRBV30 and TRBJ1-6; D is ambiguous. This CDR3 contains 14 residues. Per germline, CDR1 GTSNPN and CDR2 SVGIG (reference sequence). V was cut by 0 bases and J by 0 bases, with 3 bases left in between. The chain's CDR3 is CAWSVLSYNSPLHF. In nucleotides, the CDR3 is TGTGCCTGGAGTGTACTCTCCTATAATTCACCCCTCCACTTT.

This clonotype was found many times. This chain uses TRBV20-1 with TRBJ2-3; D is uncertain. This CDR3 comprises 15 residues. In germline, CDR1 is DFQATT, CDR2 SNEGSKA (reference sequence). V lost 4 bases, J lost 5 bases, and 19 bases lay in between. This CDR3 is CSAIPRVVSKDTQYF. The CDR3 DNA reads as TGCAGTGCTATTCCCCGAGTGGTTTCAAAAGATACGCAGTATTTT.

This clonotype was seen many times. The gene calls are TRBV12-3 or TRBV12-4 and TRBJ1-1; 8 positions agree with TRBD1. CDR3 length: 16 residues. The V gene end was trimmed by 4 bases and the J gene end by 6 bases; junction bases not matched to a gene: 13. CDR3 protein: CASSSPTRTGQAEAFF. CDR3 bases: TGTGCCAGCAGTTCCCCAACCCGGACAGGGCAGGCTGAAGCTTTCTTT.

This clonotype was seen at least ten times. The rearrangement uses TRBV6-2 or TRBV6-3 and TRBJ2-1; no reliable D call. The V gene lost 2 bases and the J gene lost 1 base, with 3 bases spanning the gap. The CDR3 sequence is 13 residues long. Germline V gives CDR1 MNHEY, CDR2 SVGEGT. This chain's CDR3 is CASSYRSYNEQFF. The CDR3 bases are TGTGCCAGCAGTTACAGGTCCTACAATGAGCAGTTCTTC.

This clonotype was observed many times. This chain connects TRBV9 to TRBJ2-7; D perhaps matches TRBD1 (6 bases). The germline V gene has CDR1 SGDLS and CDR2 YYNGEE. This CDR3 is 14 amino acids long. V lost 4 bases and J lost 2, with 13 bases in between. The CDR3 here is CASSQRQGTYEQYF. CDR3 DNA: TGTGCCAGCAGCCAACGCCAGGGGACCTACGAGCAGTACTTC. Looking up the rest from reference TRBV9 and TRBJ2-7 gives the full variable domain: DSGVTQTPKHLITATGQRVTLRCSPRSGDLSVYWYQQSLDQGLQFLIQYYNGEERAKGNILERFSAQQFPDLHSELNLSSLELGDSALYFCASSQRQGTYEQYFGPGTRLTVT.

The sample holds many counts of this clonotype. V usage is TRBV6-1 and J usage is TRBJ1-2; the D gene is possibly TRBD1 (5 bases). This CDR3 comprises 14 residues. Germline V gene lookup returns CDR1 MNHNS and CDR2 SASEGT. Trimming cost V 6 bases and J 0 bases, with 11 bases left between them. DNA of the CDR3: TGTGCCAGCAGAGACAGCGGCTCTAACTATGGCTACACCTTC. Its translation is CASRDSGSNYGYTF.

This chain joins TRBV5-1 and TRBJ2-7; the D is unclear. From germline, CDR1 is SGHRS and CDR2 YFSETQ. The CDR3 is 14 residues long. Trimming shortened V by 5 bases and J by 2 bases, and 14 bases separated the two germline ends. As DNA, the CDR3 is TGCGCCAGCAGTTCAGCTACCCTGACCTACGAGCAGTACTTC. Protein sequence: CASSSATLTYEQYF.

This clonotype was seen more than once but under ten times. The chain joins TRBV20-1 to TRBJ2-7; tentatively, D is TRBD2 (5 bases). Germline V CDR1 and CDR2: DFQATT, SNEGSKA (reference sequence). The CDR3 runs 12 residues. Trimming left V 5 bases short and J 4 bases short, with 12 bases between. The chain's CDR3 is CSAGLQEYEQYF. The CDR3 coding sequence is TGCAGTGCTGGACTTCAAGAATACGAGCAGTACTTC.

This clonotype was detected many times. V usage is TRBV7-8 and J usage is TRBJ2-2; D perhaps matches TRBD2 (5 bases). V lost 5 bases and J lost 6, with 19 bases in between. The germline gives CDR1 SGHVS, CDR2 FQNEAQ. The CDR3 covers 16 residues. The CDR3, as DNA: TGTGCCAGCAGCCCATATGGGGTGGGAGTCCCCGGGGAGCTGTTTTTT. As protein: CASSPYGVGVPGELFF.

The sample holds many counts of this clonotype. This chain uses TRBV10-3 with TRBJ2-2; D is unclear. Germline V CDR1 and CDR2: ENHRY, SYGVKD. The CDR3 is made up of 16 amino acids. Trimming pared 5 bases from V and 0 bases from J, leaving 13 bases between. The CDR3 loop reads CAISQSDHANTGELFF. The CDR3 region has the DNA TGTGCCATCAGTCAGAGCGACCACGCGAACACCGGGGAGCTGTTTTTT.

This clonotype has at least ten counts. The V and J genes are TRBV7-9 and TRBJ1-1; 8 nucleotides line up with TRBD1. Trimming removed 6 bases from V and 5 bases from J; junction bases left unmatched: 8. The germline V gene has CDR1 SEHNR and CDR2 FQNEAQ (reference sequence). The CDR3 is made up of 14 amino acids. The DNA of the CDR3 is TGTGCCAGCAGTCCAGGGGGCCCTGGGACTGAAGCTTTCTTT. Its protein product is CASSPGGPGTEAFF.

This clonotype was observed a few times. A much larger clone differs by one base, so this may be a read error. V gene TRBV6-5 combines with J gene TRBJ1-1, with 7 nucleotides matching TRBD1. The germline V gene encodes CDR1 MNHEY and CDR2 SVGAGI. CDR3 size: 15 residues. The trim removed 2 bases at V and 2 bases at J, leaving 5 bases unmatched. The CDR3 bases are TGTGCCAGCAGTTACGGGACAGCCATTAACACTGAAGCTTTCTTT. This encodes CASSYGTAINTEAFF.

In this sample, this clonotype turned up many times. The chain couples TRBV6-2 or TRBV6-3 to TRBJ2-2; D could derive from TRBD1 or TRBD2 (6 bases each). The V end was cut by 7 bases, the J end by 0 bases, with 12 bases between. Germline V gene sequence: CDR1 MNHEY, CDR2 SVGEGT. This CDR3 spans 15 amino acids. The CDR3 sequence is CASTNGGTNTGELFF. CDR3 nucleotides: TGTGCCAGCACAAACGGGGGCACGAACACCGGGGAGCTGTTTTTT.

There are many counts of this clonotype. This chain connects TRBV20-1 to TRBJ1-4, with a tentative D call TRBD1 (6 bases). The V end lost 3 bases, the J end lost 7 bases, and 15 bases lay between the germline ends. CDR1 and CDR2 (germline): DFQATT, SNEGSKA (reference sequence). The CDR3 loop spans 14 amino acids. The CDR3 region is CSARVAGGSEKLFF. CDR3 in DNA: TGCAGTGCTAGGGTGGCGGGGGGCAGTGAAAAACTGTTTTTT.

The table lists this clonotype with many counts. The chain joins TRBV6-6 to TRBJ1-2; D is uncertain. CDR1 and CDR2 from the germline V gene are MNHNY and SVGAGI (reference sequence). Between the trimmed V and J ends, which lost 7 bases and 7 bases, there was a span of 16 bases. CDR3 length: 13 residues. The CDR3 protein is CASTLRGGFGYTF. CDR3 coding DNA: TGTGCCAGCACTTTACGAGGTGGTTTTGGCTACACCTTC.

This chain uses TRBV30 with TRBJ2-1; TRBD2 matches 8 bases. V trimming: 3 bases; J trimming: 4 bases; junction bases outside the gene matches: 5. This CDR3 is built from 14 residues. Germline CDR1 is GTSNPN and CDR2 is SVGIG (reference sequence). The CDR3 is CAWSYGGGYNEQFF. The DNA for the CDR3 is TGTGCCTGGAGCTACGGGGGGGGTTACAATGAGCAGTTCTTC.

This clonotype was observed many times. The chain links TRBV4-2 to TRBJ2-7; TRBD1 matches 8 bases. Germline assignment: CDR1 LGHNA and CDR2 YNFKEQ. CDR3 size: 13 residues. Losses at the gene ends were 3 bases for V and 4 bases for J; bases not matched to a gene: 2. The CDR3 nucleotides are TGTGCCAGCAGCCAGGACAGGGATTACGAGCAGTACTTC. It is translated as CASSQDRDYEQYF.

This clonotype was seen ten or more times. The gene calls are TRBV6-5 and TRBJ2-7; TRBD1 matches 11 bases. The trim removed 1 base at V and 6 bases at J, leaving 2 bases unmatched. This CDR3 comprises 14 residues. Germline loops: CDR1 MNHEY, CDR2 SVGAGI. The CDR3 reads CASSYLGQGVEQYF. The CDR3 region has the DNA TGTGCCAGCAGTTACTTGGGACAGGGGGTCGAGCAGTACTTC.

The gene calls are TRBV7-2 and TRBJ1-3; D gene ambiguous. In germline, CDR1 is SGHTA, CDR2 FQGNSA. V lost 4 bases and J 3 bases, leaving 10 bases between the germline ends. The CDR3 is made up of 14 amino acids. The CDR3 loop is CASSSGRSGNTIYF. CDR3 nucleotides: TGTGCCAGCAGCTCCGGTAGAAGTGGAAACACCATATATTTT. The whole variable domain, filled in from reference TRBV7-2 and TRBJ1-3, reads GAGVSQSPSNKVTEKGKDVELRCDPISGHTALYWYRQSLGQGLEFLIYFQGNSAPDKSGLPSDRFSAERTGGSVSTLTIQRTQQEDSAVYLCASSSGRSGNTIYFGEGSWLTVV.

At least ten counts were recorded for this clonotype. This chain uses TRBV20-1 with TRBJ2-1; TRBD2 matches 13 bases. V lost 3 bases and J lost 2; bases outside the gene matches: 16. Germline lookup yields CDR1 DFQATT and CDR2 SNEGSKA (reference sequence). The CDR3 spans 20 residues. CDR3: CSASQPRTSGRGGPYNEQFF. Written as DNA, the CDR3 is TGCAGTGCTAGCCAACCTAGGACTAGCGGGAGAGGGGGCCCCTACAATGAGCAGTTCTTC.

This sequence joins TRBV4-2 and TRBJ2-1; TRBD1 might be the D (6 bases). This CDR3 region has 15 residues. V lost 0 bases, J lost 3 bases, and 9 bases lay in between. Germline V CDR1 and CDR2: LGHNA, YNFKEQ. In DNA form, the CDR3 reads TGTGCCAGCAGCCAAGATAAAGGGGGCTACAATGAGCAGTTCTTC. Translated, it gives CASSQDKGGYNEQFF.

This clonotype appeared many times. The chain couples TRBV6-5 to TRBJ1-1, with D perhaps TRBD1 (5 bases). The CDR3 covers 17 residues. V gave up 10 bases and J gave up 5 bases, with 29 bases separating them. Germline V gene data show CDR1 as MNHEY and CDR2 as SVGAGI. CDR3 loop: CATSPGLEFGTGTEAFF. The CDR3 DNA reads TGTGCCACCTCACCGGGGCTTGAATTCGGTACGGGAACTGAAGCTTTCTTT.

The genes are TRBV7-9 and TRBJ2-7; D unclear. This CDR3 has 12 residues. V lost 1 base, J lost 8 bases, and 9 bases lay in between. Germline lookup yields CDR1 SEHNR and CDR2 FQNEAQ (reference sequence). The chain's CDR3 is CASSLGKGQQYF. The DNA for the CDR3 is TGTGCCAGCAGCTTAGGAAAGGGCCAGCAGTACTTC. Looking up the rest from reference TRBV7-9 and TRBJ2-7 gives the full variable domain: DTGVSQNPRHKITKRGQNVTFRCDPISEHNRLYWYRQTLGQGPEFLTYFQNEAQLEKSRLLSDRFSAERPKGSFSTLEIQRTEQGDSAMYLCASSLGKGQQYFGPGTRLTVT.

This clonotype was picked up many times. V usage is TRBV5-5 and J usage is TRBJ1-4; D remains unclear. Trimming pared 0 bases from V and 5 bases from J, leaving 8 bases between. The germline V gene encodes CDR1 SGHKS and CDR2 YYEKEE (reference sequence). The CDR3 contains 14 residues. The CDR3 DNA follows: TGTGCCAGCAGCTTGGGAAGAGGAAATGAAAAACTGTTTTTT. Its translation: CASSLGRGNEKLFF. Full variable domain (outside the CDR3, taken from reference TRBV5-5 and TRBJ1-4): DAGVTQSPTHLIKTRGQQVTLRCSPISGHKSVSWYQQVLGQGPQFIFQYYEKEERGRGNFPDRFSARQFPNYSSELNVNALLLGDSALYLCASSLGRGNEKLFFGSGTQLSVL.

This clonotype was recorded many times. The chain links TRBV6-2 or TRBV6-3 to TRBJ2-1; 9 nucleotides align to TRBD2. There are 20 residues in the CDR3. Germline CDR1 MNHEY, CDR2 SVGEGT. After removal of 2 bases from V and 3 bases from J, the junction contained 17 bases not matched to a gene. CDR3 sequence reads: CASSYVLSGLAREDYNEQFF. CDR3 sequence (DNA): TGTGCCAGCAGTTACGTTCTTTCCGGACTAGCGCGTGAAGACTACAATGAGCAGTTCTTC.

This clonotype showed up many times. V is TRBV20-1 and J is TRBJ1-4; TRBD1 aligns across 7 bases. The V gene's germline CDR1 is DFQATT and CDR2 SNEGSKA (reference sequence). This CDR3 contains 14 residues. The ends lost 5 bases at V and 5 bases at J; junction bases unmatched: 8. CDR3 protein: CSAPRTGENEKLFF. The DNA of the CDR3 is TGCAGTGCTCCCAGGACAGGCGAAAATGAAAAACTGTTTTTT.

This clonotype was found a few times. This rearrangement joins TRBV9 to TRBJ1-1; 9 bases align to TRBD1. Looked up from germline, CDR1 is SGDLS and CDR2 is YYNGEE. This CDR3 contains 12 residues. J was trimmed by 8 bases and V by 4 bases; bases with no gene match: 3. The CDR3 nucleotides are TGTGCCAGCAGCCCAGGGACAGGGGAAGCTTTCTTT. This translates into CASSPGTGEAFF.